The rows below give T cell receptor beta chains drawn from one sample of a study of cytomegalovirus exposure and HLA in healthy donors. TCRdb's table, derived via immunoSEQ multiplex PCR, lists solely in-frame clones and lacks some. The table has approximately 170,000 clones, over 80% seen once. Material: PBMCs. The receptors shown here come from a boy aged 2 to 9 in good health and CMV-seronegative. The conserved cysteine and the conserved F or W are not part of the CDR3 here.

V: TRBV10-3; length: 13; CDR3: AISGEGGSGWPSF
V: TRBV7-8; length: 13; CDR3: ASTRDRGGGNTIY
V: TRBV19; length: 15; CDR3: ASSIRVLAGPQETQY
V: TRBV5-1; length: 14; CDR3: ASNHGLAGDTDTQY
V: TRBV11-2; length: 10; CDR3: ASSSTGLMWF
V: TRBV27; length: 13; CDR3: ASSSTGTGSYGYT
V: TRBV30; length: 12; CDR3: ASAFAWTGSEAF
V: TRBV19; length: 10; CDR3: ASSYSGGELF
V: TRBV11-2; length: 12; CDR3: ASSLTIFGTEAF
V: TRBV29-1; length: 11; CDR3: SVGVHSTDTQY
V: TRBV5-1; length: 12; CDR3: ASTPALGRTEAF
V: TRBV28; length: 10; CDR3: ASSPPGDSQY
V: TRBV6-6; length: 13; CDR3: ATGRGEGERETQY
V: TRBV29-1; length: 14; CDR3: SVLGMPHAPYNEQF
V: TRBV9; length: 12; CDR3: ASSVGHQNSPLH
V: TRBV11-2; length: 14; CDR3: ASSFPLGQGWETQY
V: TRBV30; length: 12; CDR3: AWSLGLLAQEQF
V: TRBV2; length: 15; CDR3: ASSPRRQGRGTGELF
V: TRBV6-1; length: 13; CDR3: ASSAGTGMGTEAF
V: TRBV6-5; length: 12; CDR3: ASSYAGGNTEAF
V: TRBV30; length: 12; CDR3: AWSVVANYNEQF
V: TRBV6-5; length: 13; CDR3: ASSYLLAGPNEAF
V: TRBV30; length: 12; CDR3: AWSSGGGTDTQY
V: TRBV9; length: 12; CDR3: ASSVGSEAGEQF
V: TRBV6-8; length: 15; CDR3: ASSYGDRGLVKRGYT
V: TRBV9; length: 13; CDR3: ASSVVTGANTEAF
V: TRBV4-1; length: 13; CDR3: ASSQEVATSYEQY
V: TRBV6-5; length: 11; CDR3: ASSYSRTGELF
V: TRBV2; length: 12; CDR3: ASRYRDRAYEQY
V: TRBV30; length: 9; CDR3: AWSSSSTQY
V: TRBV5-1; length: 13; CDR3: ASSLGSGSSHEQY
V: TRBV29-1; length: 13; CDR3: SVEDQRQGLGGYT
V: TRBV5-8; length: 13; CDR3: ASSLGEGLNQPQH